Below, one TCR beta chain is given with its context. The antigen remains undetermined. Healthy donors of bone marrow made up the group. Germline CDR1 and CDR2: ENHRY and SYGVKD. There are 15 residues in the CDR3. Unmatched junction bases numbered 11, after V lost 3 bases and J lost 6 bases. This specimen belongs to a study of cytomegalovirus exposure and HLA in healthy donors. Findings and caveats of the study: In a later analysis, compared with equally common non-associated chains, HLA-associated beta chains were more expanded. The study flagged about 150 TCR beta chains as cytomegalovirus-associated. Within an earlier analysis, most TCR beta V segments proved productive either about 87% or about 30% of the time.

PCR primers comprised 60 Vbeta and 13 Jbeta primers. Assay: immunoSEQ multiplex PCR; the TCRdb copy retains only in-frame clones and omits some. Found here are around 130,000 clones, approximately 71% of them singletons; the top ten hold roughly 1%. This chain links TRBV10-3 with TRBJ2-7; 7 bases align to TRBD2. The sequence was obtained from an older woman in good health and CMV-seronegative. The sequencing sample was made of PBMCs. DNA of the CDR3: TGTGCCATCAGTGATATAGGCGGGAGTGGTCGCGAGCAGTACTTC. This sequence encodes CAISDIGGSGREQYF.